This TCR beta chain was captured by sequencing in a study of shared clonotypes between healthy human individuals. Profiled with immunoSEQ multiplex PCR; TCRdb holds only in-frame clones, not every one. In the table there are about half a million clones, roughly 80% of which are singletons. Adults of Caucasian background living in Nashville, Tennessee made up all donors. Germline CDR1 reads LNHDA; CDR2 reads SQIVND (reference sequence). Between the trimmed V and J ends, which lost 6 bases and 5 bases, there was a span of 14 bases. This CDR3 has 13 amino acids. This sequence was found in a middle-aged woman in good health. Some clones in this sample may be carry-over from other donors' samples. Sequencing was carried out using PBMCs. The chain is built from TRBV19 and TRBJ2-7, with D unclear. CDR3: CASSHPGRHEQYF. The DNA of the CDR3 is TGTGCCAGTAGCCACCCCGGCAGACACGAGCAGTACTTC.